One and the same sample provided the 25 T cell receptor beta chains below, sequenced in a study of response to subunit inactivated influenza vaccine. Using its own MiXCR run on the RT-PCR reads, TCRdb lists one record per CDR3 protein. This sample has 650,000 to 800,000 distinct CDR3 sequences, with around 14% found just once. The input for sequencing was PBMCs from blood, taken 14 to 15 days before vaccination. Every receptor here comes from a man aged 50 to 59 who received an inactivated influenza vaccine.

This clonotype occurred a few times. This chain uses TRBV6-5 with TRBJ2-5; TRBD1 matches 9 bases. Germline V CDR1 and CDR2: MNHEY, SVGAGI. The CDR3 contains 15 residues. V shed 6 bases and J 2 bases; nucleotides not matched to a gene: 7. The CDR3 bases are TGTGCCAGCAGATACAGGGGGCATAGTCAAGAGACCCAGTACTTC. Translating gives CASRYRGHSQETQYF.

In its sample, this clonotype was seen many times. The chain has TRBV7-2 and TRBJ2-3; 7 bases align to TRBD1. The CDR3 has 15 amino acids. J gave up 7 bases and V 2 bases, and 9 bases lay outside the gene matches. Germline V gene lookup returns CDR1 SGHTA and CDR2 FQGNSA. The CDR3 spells CASSLLDREYHTQYF. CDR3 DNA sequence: TGTGCCAGCAGCTTACTCGACAGGGAGTACCATACGCAGTATTTT.

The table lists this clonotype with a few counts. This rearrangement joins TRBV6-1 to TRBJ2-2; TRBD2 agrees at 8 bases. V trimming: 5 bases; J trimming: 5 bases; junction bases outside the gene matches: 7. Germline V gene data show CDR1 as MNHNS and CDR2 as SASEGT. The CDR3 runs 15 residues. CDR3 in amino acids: CASSPGGVKTGELFF. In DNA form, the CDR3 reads TGTGCCAGCAGTCCCGGGGGGGTAAAAACCGGGGAGCTGTTTTTT.

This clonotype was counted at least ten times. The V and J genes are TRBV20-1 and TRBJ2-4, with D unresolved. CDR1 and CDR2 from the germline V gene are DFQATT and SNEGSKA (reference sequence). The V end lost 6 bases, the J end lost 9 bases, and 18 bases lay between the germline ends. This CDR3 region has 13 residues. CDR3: CSANSLEGFIQYF. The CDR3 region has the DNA TGCAGTGCGAATTCCTTAGAAGGGTTCATTCAGTACTTC.

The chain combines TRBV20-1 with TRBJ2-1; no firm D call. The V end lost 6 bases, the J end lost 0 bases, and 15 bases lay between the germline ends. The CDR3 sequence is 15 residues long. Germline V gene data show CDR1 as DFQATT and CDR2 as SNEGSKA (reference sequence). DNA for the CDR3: TGCAGTGCCGTCTTGGCACCTGGCTCCTACAATGAGCAGTTCTTC. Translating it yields CSAVLAPGSYNEQFF.

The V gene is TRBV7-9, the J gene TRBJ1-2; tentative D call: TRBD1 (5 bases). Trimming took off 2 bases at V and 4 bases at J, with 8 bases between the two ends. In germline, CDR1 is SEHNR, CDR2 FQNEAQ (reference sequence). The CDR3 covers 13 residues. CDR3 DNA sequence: TGTGCCAGCAGCTTACGGGGACGCTATGGCTACACCTTC. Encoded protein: CASSLRGRYGYTF.

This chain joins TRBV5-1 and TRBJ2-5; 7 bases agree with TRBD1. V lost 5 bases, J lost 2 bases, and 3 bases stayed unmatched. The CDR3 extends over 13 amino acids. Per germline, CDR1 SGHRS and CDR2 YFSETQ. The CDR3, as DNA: TGCGCCAGCAGGACGGGACAGCAAGAGACCCAGTACTTC. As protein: CASRTGQQETQYF.

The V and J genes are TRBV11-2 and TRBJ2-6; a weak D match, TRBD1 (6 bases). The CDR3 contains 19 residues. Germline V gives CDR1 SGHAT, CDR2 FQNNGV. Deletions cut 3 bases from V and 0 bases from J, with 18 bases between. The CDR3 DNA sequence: TGTGCCAGCAGCTTTGGTCCCAGACAGGCCTCCTCTGGGGCCAACGTCCTGACTTTC. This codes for CASSFGPRQASSGANVLTF. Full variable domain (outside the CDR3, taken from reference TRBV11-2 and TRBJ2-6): EAGVAQSPRYKIIEKRQSVAFWCNPISGHATLYWYQQILGQGPKLLIQFQNNGVVDDSQLPKDRFSAERLKGVDSTLKIQPAKLEDSAVYLCASSFGPRQASSGANVLTFGAGSRLTVL.

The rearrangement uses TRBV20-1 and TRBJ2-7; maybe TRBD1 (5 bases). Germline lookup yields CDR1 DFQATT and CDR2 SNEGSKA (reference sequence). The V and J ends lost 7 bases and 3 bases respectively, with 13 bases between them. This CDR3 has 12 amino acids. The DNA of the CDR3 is TGCAGTGTGGCACAGGCGGTCTACGAGCAGTACTTC. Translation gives CSVAQAVYEQYF.

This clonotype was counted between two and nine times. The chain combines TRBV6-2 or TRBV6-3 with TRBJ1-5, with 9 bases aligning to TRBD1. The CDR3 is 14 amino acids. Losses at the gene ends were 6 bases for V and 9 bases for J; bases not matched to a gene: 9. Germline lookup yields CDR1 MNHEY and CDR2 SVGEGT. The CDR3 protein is CASSPGQGSTPQHF. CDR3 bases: TGTGCCAGCAGCCCGGGACAGGGATCAACGCCCCAGCATTTT.

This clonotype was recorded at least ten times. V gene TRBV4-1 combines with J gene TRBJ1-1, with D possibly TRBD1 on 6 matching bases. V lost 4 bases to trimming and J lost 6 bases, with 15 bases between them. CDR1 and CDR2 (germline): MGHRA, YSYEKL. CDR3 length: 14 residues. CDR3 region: CASSPNTGLPEAFF. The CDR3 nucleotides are TGCGCCAGCAGCCCCAATACAGGGCTTCCTGAAGCTTTCTTT.

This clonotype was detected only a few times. CDR3 nucleotides: TGCGCCAGCAGCTTCGTCCAGGGCGGCCACGAGCAGTACTTC. Translation: CASSFVQGGHEQYF. The chain couples TRBV5-1 to TRBJ2-7; D is possibly TRBD1 (5 bases). V lost 2 bases to trimming and J lost 5 bases, with 14 bases between them. Germline values: CDR1 SGHRS, CDR2 YFSETQ. The length of the CDR3 is 14 residues. The full variable domain, its missing parts supplied by reference TRBV5-1 and TRBJ2-7, is KAGVTQTPRYLIKTRGQQVTLSCSPISGHRSVSWYQQTPGQGLQFLFEYFSETQRNKGNFPGRFSGRQFSNSRSEMNVSTLELGDSALYLCASSFVQGGHEQYFGPGTRLTVT.

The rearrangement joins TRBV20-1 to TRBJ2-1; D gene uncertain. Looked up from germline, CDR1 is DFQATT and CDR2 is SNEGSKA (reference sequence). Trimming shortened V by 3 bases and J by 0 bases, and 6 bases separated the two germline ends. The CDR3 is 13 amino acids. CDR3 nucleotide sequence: TGCAGTGCTAGGGCCCTCTCCTACAATGAGCAGTTCTTC. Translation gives CSARALSYNEQFF.

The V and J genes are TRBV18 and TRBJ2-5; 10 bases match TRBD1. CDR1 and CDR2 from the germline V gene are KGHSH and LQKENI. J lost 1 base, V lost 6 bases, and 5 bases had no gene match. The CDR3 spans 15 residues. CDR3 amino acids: CASSSGTGAQETQYF. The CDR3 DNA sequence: TGTGCCAGCTCGTCCGGGACAGGGGCCCAAGAGACCCAGTACTTC.

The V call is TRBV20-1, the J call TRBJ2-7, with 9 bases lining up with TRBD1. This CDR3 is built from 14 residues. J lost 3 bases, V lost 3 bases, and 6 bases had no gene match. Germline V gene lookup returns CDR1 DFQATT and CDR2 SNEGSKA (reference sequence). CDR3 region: CSARRGQGLYEQYF. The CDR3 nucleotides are TGCAGTGCTAGGAGGGGACAGGGCCTCTACGAGCAGTACTTC.

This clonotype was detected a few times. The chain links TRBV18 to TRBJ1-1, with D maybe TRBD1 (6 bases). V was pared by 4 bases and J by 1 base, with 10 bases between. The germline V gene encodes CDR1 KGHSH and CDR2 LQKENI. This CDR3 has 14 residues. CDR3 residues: CASSHGQRNTEAFF. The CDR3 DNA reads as TGTGCCAGCTCACACGGACAGCGGAACACTGAAGCTTTCTTT.

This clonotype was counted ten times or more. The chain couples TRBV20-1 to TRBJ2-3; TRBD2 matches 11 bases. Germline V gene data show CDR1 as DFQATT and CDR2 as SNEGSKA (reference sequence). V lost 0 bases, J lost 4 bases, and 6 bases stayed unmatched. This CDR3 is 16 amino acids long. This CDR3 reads CSARDSSGRWSDTQYF. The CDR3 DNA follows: TGCAGTGCTAGAGATTCTAGCGGGAGGTGGTCAGATACGCAGTATTTT.

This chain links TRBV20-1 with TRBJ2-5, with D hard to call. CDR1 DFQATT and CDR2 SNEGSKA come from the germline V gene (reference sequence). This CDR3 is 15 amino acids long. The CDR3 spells CIARMAPGLLESQYF. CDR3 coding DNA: TGCATCGCTAGAATGGCTCCGGGCTTGTTGGAGTCCCAGTACTTC.

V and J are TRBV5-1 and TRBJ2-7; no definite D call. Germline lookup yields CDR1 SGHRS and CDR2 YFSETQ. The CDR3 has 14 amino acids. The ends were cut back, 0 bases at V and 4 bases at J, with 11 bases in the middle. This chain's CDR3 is CASSLEGVAYEQYF. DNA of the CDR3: TGCGCCAGCAGCTTGGAGGGTGTGGCATACGAGCAGTACTTC.

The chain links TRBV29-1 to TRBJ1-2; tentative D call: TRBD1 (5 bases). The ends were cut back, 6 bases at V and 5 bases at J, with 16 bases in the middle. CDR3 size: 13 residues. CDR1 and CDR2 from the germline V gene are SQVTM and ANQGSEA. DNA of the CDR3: TGCAGCGTAGCCCCTCGACAGACTTATGGCTACACCTTC. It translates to CSVAPRQTYGYTF. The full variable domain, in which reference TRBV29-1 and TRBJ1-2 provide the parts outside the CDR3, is SAVISQKPSRDICQRGTSLTIQCQVDSQVTMMFWYRQQPGQSLTLIATANQGSEATYESGFVIDKFPISRPNLTFSTLTVSNMSPEDSSIYLCSVAPRQTYGYTFGSGTRLTVV.

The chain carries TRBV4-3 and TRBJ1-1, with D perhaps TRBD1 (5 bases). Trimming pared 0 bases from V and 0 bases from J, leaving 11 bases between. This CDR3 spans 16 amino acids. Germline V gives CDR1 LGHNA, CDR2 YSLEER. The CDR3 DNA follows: TGCGCCAGCAGCCAAGATAAGGGACCGCTGAACACTGAAGCTTTCTTT. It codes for CASSQDKGPLNTEAFF.

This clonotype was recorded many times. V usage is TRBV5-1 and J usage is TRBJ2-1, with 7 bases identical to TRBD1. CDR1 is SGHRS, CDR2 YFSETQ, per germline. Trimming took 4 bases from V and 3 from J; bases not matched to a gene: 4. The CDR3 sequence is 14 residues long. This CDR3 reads CASSVTGDYNEQFF. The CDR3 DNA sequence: TGCGCCAGCAGCGTAACAGGGGACTACAATGAGCAGTTCTTC.

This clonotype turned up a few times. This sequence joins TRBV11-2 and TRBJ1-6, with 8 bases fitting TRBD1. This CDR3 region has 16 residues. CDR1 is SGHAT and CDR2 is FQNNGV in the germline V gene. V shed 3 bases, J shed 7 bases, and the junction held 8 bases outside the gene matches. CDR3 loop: CASSFGQGERNSPLHF. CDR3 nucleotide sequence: TGTGCCAGCAGCTTCGGACAGGGAGAACGGAATTCACCCCTCCACTTT.

The CDR3 loop reads CASSSGVVTGELFF. The CDR3 DNA sequence: TGTGCCAGCAGCTCGGGAGTCGTCACCGGGGAGCTGTTTTTT. The chain is built from TRBV11-2 and TRBJ2-2; D might be TRBD2 (6 bases). The CDR3 sequence is 14 residues long. Germline-derived CDR1 and CDR2 are SGHAT and FQNNGV. Trimming left V 4 bases short and J 4 bases short, with 10 bases between.

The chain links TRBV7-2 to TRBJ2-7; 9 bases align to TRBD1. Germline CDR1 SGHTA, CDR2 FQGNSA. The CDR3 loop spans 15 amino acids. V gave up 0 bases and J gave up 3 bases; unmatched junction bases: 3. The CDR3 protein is CASSLAGQGSYEQYF. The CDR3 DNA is TGTGCCAGCAGCTTAGCGGGACAGGGCAGCTACGAGCAGTACTTC.